This TCR beta chain is drawn from a study of blood T cell repertoires in COVID-19. The trim removed 3 bases at V and 8 bases at J, leaving 7 bases unmatched. The CDR3 is 14 residues long. The germline CDR1 and CDR2 sequences are MNHEY and SMNVEV (reference sequence). In the original processing: Estimation of nucleated cell counts relied on the amplification of reference gene primers. The repertoire was sequenced with immunoSEQ multiplex PCR; TCRdb's copy has only in-frame clones and lacks some. Clone size and the V and J calls come from that table; the DNA yielded D and trimming. Among some 70,000 clones listed, 65% to 90% were seen once.

The receptor's source is a man aged 55 to 70 with acute or convalescent COVID-19. The sequencing input was peripheral blood. The V call is TRBV27, the J call TRBJ2-1, with 7 bases fitting TRBD1. The CDR3 loop reads CASSFIGGSHEQFF. In DNA, the CDR3 is TGTGCCAGCAGTTTCATAGGGGGCTCACATGAGCAGTTCTTC.